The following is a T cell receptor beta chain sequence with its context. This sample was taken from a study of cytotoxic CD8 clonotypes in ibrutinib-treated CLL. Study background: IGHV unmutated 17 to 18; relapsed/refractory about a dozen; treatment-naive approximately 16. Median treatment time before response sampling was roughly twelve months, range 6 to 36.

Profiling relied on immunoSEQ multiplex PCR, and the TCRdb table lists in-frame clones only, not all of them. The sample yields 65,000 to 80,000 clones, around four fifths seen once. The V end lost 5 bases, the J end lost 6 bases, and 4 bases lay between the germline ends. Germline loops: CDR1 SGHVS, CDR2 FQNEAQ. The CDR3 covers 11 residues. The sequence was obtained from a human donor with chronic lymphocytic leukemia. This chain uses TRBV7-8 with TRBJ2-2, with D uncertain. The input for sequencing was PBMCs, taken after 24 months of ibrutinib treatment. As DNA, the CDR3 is TGTGCCAGCAGCCGAGCCGGGGAGCTGTTTTTT. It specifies CASSRAGELFF.